The clone carrying this TCR beta chain came up once. As for time point: after neoadjuvant nivolumab, at surgical resection. The sample is drawn from a study of neoadjuvant anti-PD-1 for oral cavity cancer. Across the study: Non-progressing patients received a fourth nivolumab dose near day 43, then surgery on days 50-56.

The CDR3 is 15 amino acids. V lost 2 bases to trimming and J lost 2 bases; unmatched junction nucleotides: 1. Germline V gives CDR1 MNHEY, CDR2 SVGAGI. Sequencing used immunoSEQ multiplex PCR; TCRdb keeps in-frame clones, though not all of them. The sample carries around 13,000 clones, over 55% recorded once. The input for sequencing was PBMCs, taken after nivolumab (anti-PD-1) treatment. This clonotype was sampled from a person aged 35-79 years with oral cavity squamous cell carcinoma. The chain joins TRBV6-5 to TRBJ2-1; 9 nucleotides agree with TRBD2. This CDR3 reads CASSYGLATYNEQFF. The CDR3, as DNA: TGTGCCAGCAGTTACGGACTAGCGACCTACAATGAGCAGTTCTTC.